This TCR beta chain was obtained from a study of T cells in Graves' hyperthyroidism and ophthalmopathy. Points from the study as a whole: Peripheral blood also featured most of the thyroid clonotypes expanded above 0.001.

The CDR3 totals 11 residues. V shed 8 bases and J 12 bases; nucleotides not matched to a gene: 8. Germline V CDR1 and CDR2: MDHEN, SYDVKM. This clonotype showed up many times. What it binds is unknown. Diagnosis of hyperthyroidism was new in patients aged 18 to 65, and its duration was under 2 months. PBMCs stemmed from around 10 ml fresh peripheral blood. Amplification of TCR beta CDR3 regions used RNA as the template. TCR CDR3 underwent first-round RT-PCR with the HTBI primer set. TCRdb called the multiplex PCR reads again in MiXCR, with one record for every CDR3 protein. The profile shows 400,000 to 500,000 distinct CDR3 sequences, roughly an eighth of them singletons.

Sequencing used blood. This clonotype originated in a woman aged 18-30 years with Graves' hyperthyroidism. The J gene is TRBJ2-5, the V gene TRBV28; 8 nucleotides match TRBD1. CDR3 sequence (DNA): TGTGCCAGCCTTACCAACAGGGGGAAGTACTTC. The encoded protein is CASLTNRGKYF. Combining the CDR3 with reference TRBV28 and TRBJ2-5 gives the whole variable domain DVKVTQSSRYLVKRTGEKVFLECVQDMDHENMFWYRQDPGLGLRLIYFSYDVKMKEKGDIPEGYSVSREKKERFSLILESASTNQTSMYLCASLTNRGKYFGPGTRLLVL.